This T cell receptor (beta chain) was retrieved from a study of blood T cell repertoires in COVID-19. Background on the study: The United States, Italy and Spain supplied acute and convalescent COVID-19 samples. Nucleic acid was either cDNA or gDNA, and it came from T cells, B-cell-depleted T cells, or PBMCs.

Authors' analysis steps: Amplification from reference gene primers served as the basis for estimated nucleated cell counts. Here immunoSEQ multiplex PCR was the method, and the copy in TCRdb shows in-frame clones only, minus some. Clonal size and the V and J genes are those of that table, whereas D and trimming came from the DNA. The sample includes just over 65,000 clones, 80% to 90% seen only once; the top ten take roughly 8%. CDR1 is GTSNPN and CDR2 is SVGIG in the germline V gene (reference sequence). The ends were cut back, 3 bases at V and 6 bases at J, with 21 bases in the middle. The CDR3 contains 15 residues.

Sequenced input: peripheral blood. The origin of this receptor is a young man with acute or convalescent COVID-19. This chain connects TRBV30 to TRBJ2-7; D might be TRBD2 (6 bases). The CDR3 coding sequence is TGTGCCTGGAGAAGGATAGGGACTCCAATTCGCGAGCAGTACTTC. Amino acid sequence: CAWRRIGTPIREQYF.